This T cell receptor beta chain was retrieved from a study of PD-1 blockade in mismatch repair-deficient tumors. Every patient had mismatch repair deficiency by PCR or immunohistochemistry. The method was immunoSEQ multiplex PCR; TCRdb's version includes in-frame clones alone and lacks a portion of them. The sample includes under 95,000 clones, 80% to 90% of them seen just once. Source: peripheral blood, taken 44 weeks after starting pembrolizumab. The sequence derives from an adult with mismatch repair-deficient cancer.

CDR3 nucleotides: TGCGCCAGCAGCCAAGGCCGGGACAGGTCCTACGAGCAGTACTTC. This encodes CASSQGRDRSYEQYF. The rearrangement uses TRBV4-3 and TRBJ2-7; TRBD1 matches 8 bases. With 1 base clipped from V and 1 base from J, the junction kept 3 bases outside the gene matches. This CDR3 has 15 residues. Germline assignment: CDR1 LGHNA and CDR2 YSLEER.